Listed here are 3 T cell receptor beta chains from one sample, sequenced in a study of radiation and T cells in renal cell carcinoma. Here immunoSEQ multiplex PCR was the method, and the copy in TCRdb shows in-frame clones only, minus some. The sample gives 100,000 to 150,000 clones, more than 75% of which show up once; approximately 5.8% is in the top ten. Time point specified: blood 2 weeks post-SBRT. Described treatment: 15 Gy SBRT to primary tumor, nephrectomy 4 weeks later. Sample: blood, taken from a patient whose treatment included radiotherapy and nephrectomy. The source is a woman aged 70-85 years with renal cell carcinoma.

This clone was counted once. The gene calls are TRBV7-2 and TRBJ1-3; D possibly corresponds to TRBD1 (6 bases). Germline V CDR1 and CDR2: SGHTA, FQGNSA. V was trimmed by 2 bases and J by 0 bases, leaving 14 bases between them. CDR3 length equals 17 residues. The CDR3 coding sequence is TGTGCCAGCAGCTTATTGGACGGGGGCCTCTCTGGAAACACCATATATTTT. Protein: CASSLLDGGLSGNTIYF.

The V call is TRBV4-1, the J call TRBJ2-2; D is ambiguous. The germline V gene encodes CDR1 MGHRA and CDR2 YSYEKL. V gave up 1 base and J gave up 1 base, with 7 bases separating them. The CDR3 runs to 15 residues. The CDR3: CASSQVPGNTGELFF. In DNA form, the CDR3 reads TGCGCCAGCAGCCAAGTGCCGGGGAACACCGGGGAGCTGTTTTTT.

The genes are TRBV4-1 and TRBJ1-3; D gene unclear. V gave up 4 bases and J gave up 8 bases, with 12 bases separating them. The CDR3 extends over 13 amino acids. Germline V gives CDR1 MGHRA, CDR2 YSYEKL. The CDR3 nucleotides read TGCGCCAGCAGCCCCACTACGGTATACACCATATATTTT. Its protein product is CASSPTTVYTIYF.